The sequence of this T cell receptor (beta chain) was determined in a study of cytotoxic CD8 clonotypes in ibrutinib-treated CLL. As for the study in general: IGHV unmutated fewer than 18; relapsed/refractory about 10; treatment-naive about 15. Averaging across samples gave approximately 260,000 productive templates and fewer than 100,000 productive rearrangements.

A note on this clone: Its specificity is not known.

Germline V lookup: CDR1 SGHRS, CDR2 YFSETQ. V lost 7 bases and J 0 bases, leaving 11 bases between the germline ends. The CDR3 covers 14 residues. Broader study findings: Public clonotypes were rare and shrank or held steady on treatment.

Targeted sequencing depth ranged from 1 in 200,000 to 1 in 1 million T cells. Data came from immunoSEQ multiplex PCR; TCRdb stores just in-frame clones and leaves some out. The repertoire includes some 120,000 clones, around four fifths of them detected once, and 2.5% to 3.5% sits in the top ten. This sample comprised PBMCs, obtained after 24 months of ibrutinib treatment. The sequence was collected from a human donor with chronic lymphocytic leukemia. The genes are TRBV5-1 and TRBJ1-3, with D possibly TRBD1 on 6 matching bases. The CDR3 DNA sequence: TGCGCCAGCGGTCGGGACACCTCTGGAAACACCATATATTTT. Translated: CASGRDTSGNTIYF. Drawing the rest from reference TRBV5-1 and TRBJ1-3, the complete variable domain is KAGVTQTPRYLIKTRGQQVTLSCSPISGHRSVSWYQQTPGQGLQFLFEYFSETQRNKGNFPGRFSGRQFSNSRSEMNVSTLELGDSALYLCASGRDTSGNTIYFGEGSWLTVV.